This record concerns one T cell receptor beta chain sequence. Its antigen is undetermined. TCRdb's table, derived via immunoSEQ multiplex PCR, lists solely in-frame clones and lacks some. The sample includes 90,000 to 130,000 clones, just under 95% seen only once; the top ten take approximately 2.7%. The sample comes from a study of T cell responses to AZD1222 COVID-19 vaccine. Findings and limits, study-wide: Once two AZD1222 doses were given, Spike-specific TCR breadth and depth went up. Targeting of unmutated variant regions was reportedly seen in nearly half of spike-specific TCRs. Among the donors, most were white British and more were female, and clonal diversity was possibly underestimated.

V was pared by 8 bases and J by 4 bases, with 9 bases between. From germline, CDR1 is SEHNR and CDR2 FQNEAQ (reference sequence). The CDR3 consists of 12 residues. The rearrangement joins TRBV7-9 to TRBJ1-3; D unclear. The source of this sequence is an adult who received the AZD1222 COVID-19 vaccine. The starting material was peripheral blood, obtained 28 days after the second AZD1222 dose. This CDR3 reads CASASGGNTIYF. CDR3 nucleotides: TGTGCCAGCGCCTCCGGCGGAAACACCATATATTTT.